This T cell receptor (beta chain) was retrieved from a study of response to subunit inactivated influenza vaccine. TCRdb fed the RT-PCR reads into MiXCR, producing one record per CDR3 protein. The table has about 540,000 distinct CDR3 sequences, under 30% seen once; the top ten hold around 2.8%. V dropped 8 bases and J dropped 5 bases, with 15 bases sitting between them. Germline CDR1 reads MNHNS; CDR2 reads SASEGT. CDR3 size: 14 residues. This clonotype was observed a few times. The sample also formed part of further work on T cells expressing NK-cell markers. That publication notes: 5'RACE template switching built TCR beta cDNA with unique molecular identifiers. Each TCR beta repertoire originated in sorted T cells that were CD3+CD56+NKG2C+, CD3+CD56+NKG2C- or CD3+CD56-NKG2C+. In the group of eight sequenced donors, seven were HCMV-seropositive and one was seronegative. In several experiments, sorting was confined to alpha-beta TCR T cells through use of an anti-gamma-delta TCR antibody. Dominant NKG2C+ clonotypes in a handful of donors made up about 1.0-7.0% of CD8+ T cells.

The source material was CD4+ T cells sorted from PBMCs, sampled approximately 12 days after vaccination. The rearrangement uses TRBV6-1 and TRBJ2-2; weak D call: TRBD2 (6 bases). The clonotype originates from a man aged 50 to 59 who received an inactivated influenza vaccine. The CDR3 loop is CASLATVSTGELFF. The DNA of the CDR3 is TGTGCCAGCCTAGCGACAGTTAGTACCGGGGAGCTGTTTTTT.